Listed below are T cell receptor beta chains from one sample, sequenced in a study of cytomegalovirus exposure and HLA in healthy donors. Profiling relied on immunoSEQ multiplex PCR, and the TCRdb table lists in-frame clones only, not all of them. The sample has 75,000 to 90,000 clones, more than 60% seen once. The sequencing sample was made of PBMCs. The source of these receptors is a male donor in good health and CMV-seropositive. The CDR3 runs from the conserved cysteine through the conserved F or W. Each record gives: J gene, D gene, V gene, CDR3 protein. The D gene is left open where the match is weak.

J: TRBJ1-1; D: TRBD1; V: TRBV27; CDR3: CASSLQGASAEAFF
J: TRBJ1-1; D: TRBD1; V: TRBV28; CDR3: CASSSGQGSTEAFF
J: TRBJ2-2; D: TRBD1; V: TRBV19; CDR3: CASSIGDRETGELFF
J: TRBJ2-5; D: TRBD2; V: TRBV5-6; CDR3: CASSGGPGLAIGKKYF
J: TRBJ1-2; D: NA; V: TRBV7-9; CDR3: CASNLPGGPNYGYTF
J: TRBJ2-1; D: TRBD1; V: TRBV9; CDR3: CASSVGQWAYNEQFF
J: TRBJ1-5; D: NA; V: TRBV5-1; CDR3: CASSPDTNQPQHF
J: TRBJ2-7; D: TRBD1; V: TRBV28; CDR3: CASTVGTGPLYEQYF
J: TRBJ2-7; D: NA; V: TRBV7-9; CDR3: CASSPLAGGLGEQYF
J: TRBJ2-3; D: TRBD2; V: TRBV4-2; CDR3: CASSQLAGREADTQYF
J: TRBJ2-7; D: NA; V: TRBV19; CDR3: CASSRTGTTTYEQYF
J: TRBJ1-2; D: TRBD1; V: TRBV30; CDR3: CACRTGGSYGYTF
J: TRBJ1-2; D: NA; V: TRBV7-2; CDR3: CASSLGVNGYTF
J: TRBJ1-3; D: NA; V: TRBV27; CDR3: CASSLSAGFGNTIYF
J: TRBJ1-6; D: TRBD1; V: TRBV30; CDR3: CAWSIDRGVVDSPLHF
J: TRBJ2-7; D: TRBD2; V: TRBV9; CDR3: CASSPPASGGGEQYF
J: TRBJ2-7; D: TRBD1; V: TRBV7-9; CDR3: CASSLPGQVYEQYF
J: TRBJ2-1; D: NA; V: TRBV6-1; CDR3: CASSELDGSQNEQFF
J: TRBJ2-6; D: TRBD1; V: TRBV19; CDR3: CASSGQSFSGANVLTF
J: TRBJ2-2; D: NA; V: TRBV7-2; CDR3: CASSLGQNTGELFF
J: TRBJ2-7; D: TRBD1; V: TRBV15; CDR3: CATSRDRGTGGYEQYF
J: TRBJ2-2; D: TRBD2; V: TRBV18; CDR3: CASSPGLAFPGELFF
J: TRBJ1-4; D: TRBD1; V: TRBV5-1; CDR3: CASRDDRGQISATNEKLFF
J: TRBJ2-1; D: TRBD2; V: TRBV2; CDR3: CASSVRLAGHYNEQFF
J: TRBJ2-3; D: TRBD2; V: TRBV10-3; CDR3: CAIGAGGPTDTQYF
J: TRBJ1-3; D: NA; V: TRBV7-9; CDR3: CAAPDGDTIYF
J: TRBJ1-5; D: NA; V: TRBV4-1; CDR3: CASSQTTGYSNQPQHF
J: TRBJ1-3; D: NA; V: TRBV7-9; CDR3: CASSPPLRAGNTIYF
J: TRBJ1-4; D: TRBD1; V: TRBV4-1; CDR3: CASSQGQGDEKLFF
J: TRBJ2-5; D: NA; V: TRBV9; CDR3: CASSVNRADQETQYF
J: TRBJ1-1; D: TRBD1; V: TRBV5-1; CDR3: CASSLPGTGQFKAFF
J: TRBJ2-7; D: NA; V: TRBV5-1; CDR3: CASKMGEDSYEQYF
J: TRBJ2-4; D: TRBD2; V: TRBV5-4; CDR3: CASSRSGGLAGLNIQYF
J: TRBJ1-6; D: NA; V: TRBV27; CDR3: CASSPGDGSSYNSPLHF
J: TRBJ1-5; D: TRBD1; V: TRBV2; CDR3: CASSRSAGGYQPQHF
J: TRBJ2-7; D: TRBD2; V: TRBV5-1; CDR3: CASSLSGGGTPPYEQYF
J: TRBJ2-6; D: NA; V: TRBV28; CDR3: CASRKGAISSGANVLTF
J: TRBJ2-7; D: TRBD2; V: TRBV19; CDR3: CASSIEVTSGVSYEQYF
J: TRBJ1-1; D: TRBD1; V: TRBV5-3; CDR3: CARSLVPRDRRNRMSEAFF
J: TRBJ1-2; D: NA; V: TRBV4-3; CDR3: CASSQDPQGIYGYTF
J: TRBJ2-3; D: NA; V: TRBV11-2; CDR3: CASSFYGDTQYF
J: TRBJ2-1; D: NA; V: TRBV25-1; CDR3: CASNGLFNEQFF
J: TRBJ1-2; D: TRBD1; V: TRBV5-1; CDR3: CASSDGQVTYYGYTF
J: TRBJ2-3; D: TRBD2; V: TRBV11-2; CDR3: CASSSQLLAPDTQYF
J: TRBJ1-6; D: NA; V: TRBV9; CDR3: CASSLQTQGALHF
J: TRBJ1-4; D: NA; V: TRBV6-5; CDR3: CASSYLGGSLRLFF
J: TRBJ1-1; D: TRBD1; V: TRBV28; CDR3: CASSSGTGGGKAFF